A selection of T cell receptor beta chains follows, all from one sample in a study of blood T cell repertoires in COVID-19. Assay: immunoSEQ multiplex PCR; the TCRdb copy retains only in-frame clones and omits some. The sample records around 100,000 clones, about four fifths being singletons. The specimen sequenced was peripheral blood. These TCRs come from a human donor in a cohort sampled during active COVID-19. The CDR3 runs from the conserved cysteine through the conserved F or W. A D gene is named only where the DNA matches it firmly. Some rows have no size entry. The others give once, few or many, or a class for an expanded clone.

clone_size j_call d_call v_call cdr3_aa cdr3_nt
NA TRBJ2-1 NA TRBV7-9 CASSPRVGLSYNEQFF TGTGCCAGCAGCCCCCGAGTTGGGCTCTCCTACAATGAGCAGTTCTTC
many TRBJ2-5 TRBD2 TRBV18 CASSPRTSTETQYF TGTGCCAGCTCCCCTAGGACTAGCACAGAGACCCAGTACTTC
NA TRBJ2-2 NA TRBV18 CASSTDSNTGELFF TGTGCCAGCTCAACGGACTCGAACACCGGGGAGCTGTTTTTT
NA TRBJ1-4 TRBD1 TRBV11-2 CASSSNRGEKLFF TGTGCCAGCAGTAGTAACAGGGGGGAAAAACTGTTTTTT
NA TRBJ1-5 NA TRBV6-5 CASKFTGDQPQHF TGTGCCAGCAAGTTTACGGGGGACCAGCCCCAGCATTTT
NA TRBJ2-5 TRBD1 TRBV2 CASGNRGQQSPYF TGTGCCAGCGGAAACCGGGGACAGCAGAGTCCGTACTTC
NA TRBJ2-3 TRBD2 TRBV7-7 CASSLGGGYTDTQYF TGTGCCAGCAGCTTAGGCGGGGGGTACACAGATACGCAGTATTTT
NA TRBJ2-7 TRBD1 TRBV7-2 CASSFTGGGGEQYF TGTGCCAGCAGCTTCACAGGGGGCGGAGGCGAGCAGTACTTC
NA TRBJ2-7 TRBD2 TRBV27 CASSFLGGGVEQYF TGTGCCAGCAGTTTCTTAGGTGGGGGGGTCGAGCAGTACTTC
NA TRBJ2-3 NA TRBV5-1 CASSLNGGSTDTQYF TGCGCCAGCAGCTTGAACGGGGGAAGCACAGATACGCAGTATTTT
NA TRBJ1-1 NA TRBV2 CASRYYGEAFF TGTGCCAGCAGGTACTACGGAGAAGCTTTCTTT
NA TRBJ2-1 NA TRBV24-1 CATSDPGRGHNEQFF TGTGCCACCAGTGATCCGGGCAGGGGCCACAATGAGCAGTTCTTC
NA TRBJ1-5 TRBD1 TRBV7-2 CASSFGTGGVGQPQHF TGTGCCAGCAGCTTCGGTACAGGGGGCGTAGGTCAGCCCCAGCATTTT
NA TRBJ2-2 NA TRBV5-1 CASSPGMGQANTGELFF TGCGCCAGCAGCCCAGGCATGGGCCAGGCGAACACCGGGGAGCTGTTTTTT
NA TRBJ1-3 NA TRBV27 CASSFRGSGNTIYF TGTGCCAGCAGTTTCCGGGGCTCTGGAAACACCATATATTTT
NA TRBJ1-1 NA TRBV5-1 CASSDGFRETEAFF TGCGCCAGCAGCGACGGTTTTCGGGAGACTGAAGCTTTCTTT
NA TRBJ1-3 TRBD1 TRBV2 CASSLRQGVSGNTIYF TGTGCCAGCAGTTTGAGACAGGGGGTCTCTGGAAACACCATATATTTT
once TRBJ1-1 NA TRBV19 CASSVGGWRITEAFF TGTGCCAGTAGTGTGGGGGGGTGGAGAATCACTGAAGCTTTCTTT
NA TRBJ1-2 NA TRBV18 CASSPPVWGSGYGYTF TGTGCCAGCTCACCACCGGTCTGGGGCTCGGGCTATGGCTACACCTTC
NA TRBJ2-5 NA TRBV19 CASRPLTGPQETQYF TGTGCCAGTAGGCCCCTCACAGGGCCCCAAGAGACCCAGTACTTC
NA TRBJ1-1 TRBD1 TRBV29-1 CSAATGANTEAFF TGCAGCGCCGCGACAGGGGCAAACACTGAAGCTTTCTTT